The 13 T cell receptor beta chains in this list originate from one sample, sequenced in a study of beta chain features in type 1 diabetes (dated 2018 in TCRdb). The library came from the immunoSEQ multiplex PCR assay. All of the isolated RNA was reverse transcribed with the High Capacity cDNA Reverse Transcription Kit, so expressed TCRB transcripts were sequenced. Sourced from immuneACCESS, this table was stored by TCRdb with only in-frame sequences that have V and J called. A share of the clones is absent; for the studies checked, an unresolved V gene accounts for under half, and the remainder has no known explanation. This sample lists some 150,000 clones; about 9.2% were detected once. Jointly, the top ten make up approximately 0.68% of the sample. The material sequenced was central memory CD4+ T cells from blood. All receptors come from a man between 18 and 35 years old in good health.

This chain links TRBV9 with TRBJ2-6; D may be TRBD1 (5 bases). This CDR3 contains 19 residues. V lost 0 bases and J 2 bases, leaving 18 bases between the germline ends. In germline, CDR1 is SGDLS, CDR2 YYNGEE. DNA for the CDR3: TGTGCCAGCAGCGTAGATGGAGTGACAGCTTCAACTGGGGCCAACGTCCTGACTTTC. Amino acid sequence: CASSVDGVTASTGANVLTF.

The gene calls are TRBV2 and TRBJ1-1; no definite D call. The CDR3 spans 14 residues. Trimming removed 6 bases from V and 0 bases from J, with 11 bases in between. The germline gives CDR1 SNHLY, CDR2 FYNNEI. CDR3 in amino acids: CASRALTVNTEAFF. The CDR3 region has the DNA TGTGCCAGCAGGGCCCTTACAGTGAACACTGAAGCTTTCTTT.

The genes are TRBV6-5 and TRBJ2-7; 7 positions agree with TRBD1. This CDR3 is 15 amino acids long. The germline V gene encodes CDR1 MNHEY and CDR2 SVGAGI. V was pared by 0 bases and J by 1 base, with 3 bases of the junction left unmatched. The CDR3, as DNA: TGTGCCAGCAGTTACTCGAAGGGGGCGTCCTACGAGCAGTACTTC. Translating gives CASSYSKGASYEQYF.

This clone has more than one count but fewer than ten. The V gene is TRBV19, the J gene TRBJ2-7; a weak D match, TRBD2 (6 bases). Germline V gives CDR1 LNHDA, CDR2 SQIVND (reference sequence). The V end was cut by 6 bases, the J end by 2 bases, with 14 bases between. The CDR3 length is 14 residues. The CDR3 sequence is CASSQRAAPYEQYF. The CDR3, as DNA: TGTGCCAGTAGCCAGCGGGCAGCCCCCTACGAGCAGTACTTC. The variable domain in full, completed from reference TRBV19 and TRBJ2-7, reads DGGITQSPKYLFRKEGQNVTLSCEQNLNHDAMYWYRQDPGQGLRLIYYSQIVNDFQKGDIAEGYSVSREKKESFPLTVTSAQKNPTAFYLCASSQRAAPYEQYFGPGTRLTVT.

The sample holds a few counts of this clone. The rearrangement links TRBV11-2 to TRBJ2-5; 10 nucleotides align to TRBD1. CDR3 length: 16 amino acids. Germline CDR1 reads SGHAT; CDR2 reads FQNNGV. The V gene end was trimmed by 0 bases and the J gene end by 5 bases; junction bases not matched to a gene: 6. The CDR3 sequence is CASSLDQGTGVETQYF. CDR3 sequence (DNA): TGTGCCAGCAGCTTAGATCAAGGGACAGGGGTCGAGACCCAGTACTTC.

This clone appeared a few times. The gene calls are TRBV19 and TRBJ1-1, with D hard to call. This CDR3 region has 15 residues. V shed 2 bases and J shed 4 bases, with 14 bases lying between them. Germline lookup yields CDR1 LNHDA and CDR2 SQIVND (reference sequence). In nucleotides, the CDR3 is TGTGCCAGTAGTATATCCCCCGGGTTGATCACTGAAGCTTTCTTT. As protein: CASSISPGLITEAFF.

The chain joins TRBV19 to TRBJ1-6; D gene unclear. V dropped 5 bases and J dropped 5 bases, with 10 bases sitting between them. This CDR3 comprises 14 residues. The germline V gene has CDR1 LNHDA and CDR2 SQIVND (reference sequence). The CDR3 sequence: CASSSGLNNSPLHF. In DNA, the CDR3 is TGTGCCAGTAGTTCTGGACTCAATAATTCACCCCTCCACTTT. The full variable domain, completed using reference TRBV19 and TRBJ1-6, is DGGITQSPKYLFRKEGQNVTLSCEQNLNHDAMYWYRQDPGQGLRLIYYSQIVNDFQKGDIAEGYSVSREKKESFPLTVTSAQKNPTAFYLCASSSGLNNSPLHFGNGTRLTVT.

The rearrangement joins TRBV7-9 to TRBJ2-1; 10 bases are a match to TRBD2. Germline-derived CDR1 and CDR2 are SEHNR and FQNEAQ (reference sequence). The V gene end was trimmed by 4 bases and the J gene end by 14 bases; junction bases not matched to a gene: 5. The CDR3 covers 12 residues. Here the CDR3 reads CASSSSGTSEFF. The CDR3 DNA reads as TGTGCCAGCAGCTCGTCCGGGACTAGCGAGTTCTTC.

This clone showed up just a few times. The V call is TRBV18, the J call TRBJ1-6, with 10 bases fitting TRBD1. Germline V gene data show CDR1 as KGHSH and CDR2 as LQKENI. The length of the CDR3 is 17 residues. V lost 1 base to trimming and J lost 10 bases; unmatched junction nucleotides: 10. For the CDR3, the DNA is TGTGCCAGCTCACCACAGGGGACAGGGGTTGTCGGCTCACCCCTCCACTTT. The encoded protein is CASSPQGTGVVGSPLHF.

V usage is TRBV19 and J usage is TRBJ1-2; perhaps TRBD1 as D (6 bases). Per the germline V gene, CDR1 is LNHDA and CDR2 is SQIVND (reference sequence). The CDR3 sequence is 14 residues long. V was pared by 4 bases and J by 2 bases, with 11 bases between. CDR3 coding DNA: TGTGCCAGTAGTACGACCGGGACAAACTATGGCTACACCTTC. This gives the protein CASSTTGTNYGYTF.

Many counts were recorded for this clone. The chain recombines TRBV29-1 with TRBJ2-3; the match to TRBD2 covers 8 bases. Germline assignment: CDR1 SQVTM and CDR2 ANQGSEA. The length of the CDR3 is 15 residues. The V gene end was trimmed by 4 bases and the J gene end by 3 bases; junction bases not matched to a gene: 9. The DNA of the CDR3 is TGCAGCGTTGGTCGTCTAGCGGGTGGGACAGATACGCAGTATTTT. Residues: CSVGRLAGGTDTQYF.

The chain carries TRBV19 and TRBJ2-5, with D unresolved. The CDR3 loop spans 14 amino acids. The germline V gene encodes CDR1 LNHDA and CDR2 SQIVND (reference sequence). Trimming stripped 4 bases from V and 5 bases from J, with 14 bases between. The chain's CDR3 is CASSNGGVRETQYF. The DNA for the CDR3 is TGTGCCAGTAGTAACGGCGGCGTTCGGGAGACCCAGTACTTC. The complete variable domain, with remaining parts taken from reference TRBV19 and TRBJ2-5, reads DGGITQSPKYLFRKEGQNVTLSCEQNLNHDAMYWYRQDPGQGLRLIYYSQIVNDFQKGDIAEGYSVSREKKESFPLTVTSAQKNPTAFYLCASSNGGVRETQYFGPGTRLLVL.

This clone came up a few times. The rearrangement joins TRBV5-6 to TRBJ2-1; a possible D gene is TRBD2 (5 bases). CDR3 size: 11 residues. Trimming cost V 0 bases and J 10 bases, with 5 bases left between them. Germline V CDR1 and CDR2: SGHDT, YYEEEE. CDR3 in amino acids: CASSLGGEQFF. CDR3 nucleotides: TGTGCCAGCAGCTTGGGAGGGGAGCAGTTCTTC.